One TCR beta chain is described in this entry. Patients were excluded because of uncontrolled infection, other autoimmune disease, pregnancy or lactation. Fresh peripheral blood, around 9.3 ml of it, supplied the PBMCs. These data are taken from a study of T cells in Graves' hyperthyroidism and ophthalmopathy. Study-level background: The authors collected peripheral blood at initial diagnosis, before any treatment.

Trimming took 5 bases from V and 5 from J, leaving 21 bases between them. The CDR3 contains 16 residues. Germline V gene sequence: CDR1 LNHDA, CDR2 SQIVND (reference sequence). RNA transcripts yielded amplified TCR beta CDR3 regions. A set of HTBI primers served as the primers for a first-round RT-PCR of the TCR CDR3. TCRdb recomputed calls from the multiplex PCR reads with MiXCR, one row per CDR3 protein. This sample carries about 350,000 distinct CDR3 sequences, over 15% of them seen once, and the ten largest clones take 15% to 19%. The rearrangement uses TRBV19 and TRBJ1-2; no clear D. The sample consisted of blood. This sequence originates from a woman in her 40s with Graves' ophthalmopathy. The CDR3 reads CASSSLRKGSIYGYTF. The CDR3 region has the DNA TGTGCCAGTAGTTCACTCCGAAAGGGCTCGATTTATGGCTACACCTTC.